Presented here are 10 T cell receptor beta chains from one specimen sequenced in a study of graft-versus-host responses after intestinal transplantation. These TCRs are of unknown antigen specificity. Libraries were prepared by immunoSEQ multiplex PCR; TCRdb keeps only in-frame clonotypes and omits some of them. This sample carries roughly 120,000 clones, 90% to 95% of them seen once, and the ten largest clones take 1.2%. Source: unstimulated CD8+ T cells sorted from spleen or lymph node cells, taken before transplant. The receptors originated from a human donor who was the organ donor for an intestinal transplant.

The chain uses TRBV18 and TRBJ2-6; D ambiguous. Trimming left V 0 bases short and J 2 bases short, with 8 bases between. The CDR3 has 16 amino acids. CDR1 KGHSH and CDR2 LQKENI come from the germline V gene. CDR3 sequence reads: CASSPPLAAGANVLTF. CDR3 DNA sequence: TGTGCCAGCTCACCACCATTGGCTGCTGGGGCCAACGTCCTGACTTTC.

The chain recombines TRBV28 with TRBJ2-7; 9 positions agree with TRBD1. J lost 6 bases, V lost 7 bases, and 10 bases had no gene match. CDR1 is MDHEN, CDR2 SYDVKM, per germline. The CDR3 sequence is 14 residues long. The CDR3 region is CASNQGTGIVEQYF. For the CDR3, the DNA is TGTGCCAGCAACCAAGGGACAGGGATTGTCGAGCAGTACTTC. Full variable domain (rest looked up from reference TRBV28 and TRBJ2-7): DVKVTQSSRYLVKRTGEKVFLECVQDMDHENMFWYRQDPGLGLRLIYFSYDVKMKEKGDIPEGYSVSREKKERFSLILESASTNQTSMYLCASNQGTGIVEQYFGPGTRLTVT.

The chain joins TRBV7-6 to TRBJ2-3; TRBD2 matches 9 bases. The CDR3 consists of 15 residues. Germline V gives CDR1 SGHVS, CDR2 FNYEAQ. After removal of 5 bases from V and 1 base from J, the junction contained 4 bases not matched to a gene. The CDR3 DNA follows: TGTGCCAGCAGCGCAAGGACTAGCGGCACAGATACGCAGTATTTT. Its translation: CASSARTSGTDTQYF.

The chain employs TRBV12-2 and TRBJ1-4; the table names TRBD1, a call not compared with the DNA. TRBV12-2 counts as a pseudogene. The CDR3 totals 15 residues. In nucleotides, the CDR3 is TGTGCAAGTCGCTTGTGGACAGGGGGGATTGAAAAACTGTTTTTT. This gives the protein CASRLWTGGIEKLFF.

The rearrangement links TRBV30 to TRBJ2-7, with a tentative D call TRBD1 (6 bases). The V gene lost 3 bases and the J gene lost 4 bases, with 16 bases spanning the gap. Per the germline V gene, CDR1 is GTSNPN and CDR2 is SVGIG (reference sequence). The CDR3 loop spans 14 amino acids. CDR3 nucleotide sequence: TGTGCCTGGAGACATCCGGACAGTCCTTACGAGCAGTACTTC. The encoded protein is CAWRHPDSPYEQYF.

V gene TRBV6-1 combines with J gene TRBJ2-2, with D possibly matching TRBD2 (5 bases). CDR1 and CDR2 (germline): MNHNS, SASEGT. The V end was cut by 6 bases, the J end by 1 base, with 12 bases between. The CDR3 covers 15 residues. The CDR3 spells CASSTSSENTGELFF. CDR3 DNA sequence: TGTGCCAGCAGCACGAGTAGCGAGAACACCGGGGAGCTGTTTTTT.

The chain couples TRBV4-1 to TRBJ1-1; 7 positions agree with TRBD1. CDR1 is MGHRA, CDR2 YSYEKL, per germline. V was clipped by 0 bases and J by 3 bases; unmatched bases: 1. CDR3 length: 14 residues. As DNA, the CDR3 is TGCGCCAGCAGCCAAGATCAGGGGGACACTGAAGCTTTCTTT. Its protein product is CASSQDQGDTEAFF.

The rearrangement uses TRBV10-2 and TRBJ2-6; tentative D call: TRBD2 (5 bases). The CDR3 covers 13 residues. Germline V gene data show CDR1 as WSHSY and CDR2 as SAAADI. The germline V and J ends were trimmed by 10 bases and 2 bases, with 9 bases remaining between them. The CDR3, as DNA: TGCGCCACCACGAGGGCTGGGGCCAACGTCCTGACTTTC. Its translation is CATTRAGANVLTF.

This clone was found once. The chain carries TRBV27 and TRBJ1-2; 9 bases map to TRBD1. Germline V CDR1 and CDR2: MNHEY, SMNVEV (reference sequence). With V trimmed by 2 bases and J by 6 bases, 10 bases remained unmatched. This CDR3 is 16 amino acids long. The CDR3 DNA reads TGTGCCAGCAGTTTACTTGGGACAGGGCCCTTAGATGGCTACACCTTC. Encoded protein: CASSLLGTGPLDGYTF.

The rearrangement uses TRBV27 and TRBJ2-7; 7 bases agree with TRBD2. With 6 bases clipped from V and 2 bases from J, the junction kept 7 bases outside the gene matches. The length of the CDR3 is 14 residues. The V gene's germline CDR1 is MNHEY and CDR2 SMNVEV (reference sequence). The CDR3 spells CASSSSGIPYEQYF. The CDR3 nucleotides read TGTGCCAGCAGCTCGAGCGGGATCCCCTACGAGCAGTACTTC.